The TCR beta chain under discussion was sequenced for a study of identical twins. TCRdb redid the calling of the 5' RACE reads with MiXCR, one entry per CDR3 protein. The sample has about 1.7 million distinct CDR3 sequences, less than 40% seen once. This clonotype was seen a few times. This CDR3 is built from 12 residues. V lost 7 bases to trimming and J lost 15 bases, with 19 bases between them. Per the germline V gene, CDR1 is MDHEN and CDR2 is SYDVKM. The V call is TRBV28, the J call TRBJ2-1; D is possibly TRBD2 (5 bases). Sequencing was carried out using cord blood. This TCR derives from a newborn girl in good health. The CDR3 nucleotides are TGTGCCAGCACCCACTCCCCGGGGTTGCCGTTCTTC. Translated: CASTHSPGLPFF.